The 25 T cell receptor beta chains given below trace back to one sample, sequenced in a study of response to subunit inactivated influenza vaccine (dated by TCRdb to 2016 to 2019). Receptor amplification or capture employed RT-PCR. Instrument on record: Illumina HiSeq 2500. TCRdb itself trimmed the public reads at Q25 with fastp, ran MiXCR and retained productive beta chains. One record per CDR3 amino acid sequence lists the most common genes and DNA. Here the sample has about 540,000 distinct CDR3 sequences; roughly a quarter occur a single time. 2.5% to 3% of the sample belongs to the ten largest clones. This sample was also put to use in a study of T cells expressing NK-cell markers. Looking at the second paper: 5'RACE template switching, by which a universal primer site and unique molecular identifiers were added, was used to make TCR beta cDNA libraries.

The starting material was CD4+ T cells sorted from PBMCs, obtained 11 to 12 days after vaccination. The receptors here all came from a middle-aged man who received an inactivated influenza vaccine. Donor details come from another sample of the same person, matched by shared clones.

CDR3 protein: CASSSRGGWDTGELFF. The CDR3 bases are TGTGCCAGCAGTTCCCGCGGGGGCTGGGACACCGGGGAGCTGTTTTTT. V usage is TRBV5-5 and J usage is TRBJ2-2; maybe TRBD2 (7 bases). With 5 bases removed from V and 3 bases from J, the gap between germline ends came to 17 bases. The germline V gene encodes CDR1 SGHKS and CDR2 YYEKEE (reference sequence). The CDR3 contains 16 residues.

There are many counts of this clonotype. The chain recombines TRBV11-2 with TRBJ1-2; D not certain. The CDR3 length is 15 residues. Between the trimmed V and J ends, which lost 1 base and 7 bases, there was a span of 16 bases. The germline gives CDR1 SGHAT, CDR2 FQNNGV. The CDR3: CASSLVVRPAGGYTF. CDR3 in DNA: TGTGCCAGCAGCTTAGTGGTCAGGCCGGCGGGTGGCTACACCTTC.

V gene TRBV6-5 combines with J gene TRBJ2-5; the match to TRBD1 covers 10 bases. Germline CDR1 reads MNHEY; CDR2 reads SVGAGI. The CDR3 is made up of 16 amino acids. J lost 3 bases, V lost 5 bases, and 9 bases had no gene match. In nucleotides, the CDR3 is TGTGCCAGCAGTCACGACAGGGGGCAAGTTAAAGAGACCCAGTACTTC. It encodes CASSHDRGQVKETQYF.

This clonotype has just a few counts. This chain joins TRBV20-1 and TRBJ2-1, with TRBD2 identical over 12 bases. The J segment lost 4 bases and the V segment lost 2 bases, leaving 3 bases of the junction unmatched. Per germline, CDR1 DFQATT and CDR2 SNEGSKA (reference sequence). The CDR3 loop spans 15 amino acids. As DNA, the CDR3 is TGCAGTGCTAGAACCCTAGCGGGAGGGTACAATGAGCAGTTCTTC. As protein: CSARTLAGGYNEQFF.

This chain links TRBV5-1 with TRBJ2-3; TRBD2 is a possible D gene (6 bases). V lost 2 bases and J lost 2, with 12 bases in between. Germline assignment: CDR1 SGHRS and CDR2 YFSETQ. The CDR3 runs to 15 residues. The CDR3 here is CASSFGTHNTDTQYF. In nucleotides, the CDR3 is TGCGCCAGCAGCTTCGGGACTCACAACACAGATACGCAGTATTTT.

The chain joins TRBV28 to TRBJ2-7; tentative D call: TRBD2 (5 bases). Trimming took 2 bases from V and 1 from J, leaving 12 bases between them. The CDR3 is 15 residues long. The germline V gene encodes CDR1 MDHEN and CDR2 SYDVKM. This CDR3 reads CASSLSGRTSYEQYF. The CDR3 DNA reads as TGTGCCAGCAGTTTAAGTGGGAGAACTTCCTACGAGCAGTACTTC.

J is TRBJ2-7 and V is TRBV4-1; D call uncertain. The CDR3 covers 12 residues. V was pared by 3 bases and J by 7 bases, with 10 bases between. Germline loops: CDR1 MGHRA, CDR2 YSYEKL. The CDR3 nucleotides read TGCGCCAGCAGCCACCTAGGAGCGGAGCAGTACTTC. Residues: CASSHLGAEQYF.

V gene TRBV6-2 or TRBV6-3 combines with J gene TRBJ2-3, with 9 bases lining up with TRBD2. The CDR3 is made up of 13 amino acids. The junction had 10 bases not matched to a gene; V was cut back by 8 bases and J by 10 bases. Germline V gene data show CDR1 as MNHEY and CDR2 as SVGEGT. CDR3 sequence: CASCRSGSQSQYF. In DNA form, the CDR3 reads TGTGCCAGCTGCCGTAGCGGGAGCCAATCGCAGTATTTT.

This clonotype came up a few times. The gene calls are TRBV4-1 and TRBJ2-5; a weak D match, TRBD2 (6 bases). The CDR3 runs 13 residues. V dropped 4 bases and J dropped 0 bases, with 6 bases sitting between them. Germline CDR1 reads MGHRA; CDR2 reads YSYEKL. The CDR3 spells CASSLADQETQYF. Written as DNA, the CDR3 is TGCGCCAGCAGCCTAGCGGACCAAGAGACCCAGTACTTC.

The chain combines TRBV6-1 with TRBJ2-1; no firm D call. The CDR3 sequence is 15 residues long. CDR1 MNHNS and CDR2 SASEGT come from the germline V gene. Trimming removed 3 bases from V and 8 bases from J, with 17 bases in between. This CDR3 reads CASSEVGGSPDEQFF. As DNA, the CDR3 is TGTGCCAGCAGTGAGGTCGGCGGTTCTCCCGATGAGCAGTTCTTC.

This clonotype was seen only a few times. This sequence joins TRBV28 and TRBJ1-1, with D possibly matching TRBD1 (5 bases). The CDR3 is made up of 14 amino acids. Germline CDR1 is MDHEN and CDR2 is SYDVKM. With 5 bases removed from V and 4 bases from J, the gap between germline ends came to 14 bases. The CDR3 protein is CASSPPGASTEAFF. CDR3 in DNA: TGTGCCAGCAGTCCCCCCGGGGCAAGCACTGAAGCTTTCTTT.

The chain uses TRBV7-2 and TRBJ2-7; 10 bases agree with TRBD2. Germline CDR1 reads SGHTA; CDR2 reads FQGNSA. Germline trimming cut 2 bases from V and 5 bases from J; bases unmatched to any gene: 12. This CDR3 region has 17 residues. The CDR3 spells CASSLSWGTSVPNEQYF. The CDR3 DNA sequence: TGTGCCAGCAGCTTAAGCTGGGGGACTAGCGTCCCAAACGAGCAGTACTTC.

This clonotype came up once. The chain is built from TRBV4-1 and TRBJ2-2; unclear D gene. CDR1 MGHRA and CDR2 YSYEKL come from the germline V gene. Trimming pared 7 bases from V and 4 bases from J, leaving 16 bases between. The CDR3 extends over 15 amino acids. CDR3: CASTLNSGVTGELFF. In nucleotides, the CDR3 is TGCGCCAGCACCCTCAATTCAGGAGTCACCGGGGAGCTGTTTTTT.

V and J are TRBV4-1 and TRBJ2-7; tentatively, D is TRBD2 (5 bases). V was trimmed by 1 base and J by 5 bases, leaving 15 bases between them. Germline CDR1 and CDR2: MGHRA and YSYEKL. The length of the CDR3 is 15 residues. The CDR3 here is CASSQGGPGGNEQYF. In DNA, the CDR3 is TGCGCCAGCAGCCAAGGCGGTCCTGGAGGAAACGAGCAGTACTTC.

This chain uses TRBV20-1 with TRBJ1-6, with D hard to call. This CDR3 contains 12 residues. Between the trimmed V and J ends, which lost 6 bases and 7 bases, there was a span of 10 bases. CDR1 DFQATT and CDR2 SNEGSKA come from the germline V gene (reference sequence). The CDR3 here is CSARSPNSPLHF. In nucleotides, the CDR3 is TGCAGTGCCCGAAGCCCAAATTCACCCCTCCACTTT.

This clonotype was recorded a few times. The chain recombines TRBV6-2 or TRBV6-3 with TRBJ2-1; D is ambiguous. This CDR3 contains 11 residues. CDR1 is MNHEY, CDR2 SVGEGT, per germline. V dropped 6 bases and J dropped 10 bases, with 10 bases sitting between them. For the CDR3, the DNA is TGTGCCAGCAGCCCCTTAAAAGAGCAGTTCTTC. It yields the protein CASSPLKEQFF.

The CDR3, as DNA: TGTGCCAGCAGCTTAGCGCGGGCAGGGATGGGCACAGATACGCAGTATTTT. This codes for CASSLARAGMGTDTQYF. The chain couples TRBV7-9 to TRBJ2-3; either TRBD1 or TRBD2 may supply D (5 bases each). With 0 bases removed from V and 1 base from J, the gap between germline ends came to 14 bases. The V gene's germline CDR1 is SEHNR and CDR2 FQNEAQ (reference sequence). The CDR3 runs to 17 residues.

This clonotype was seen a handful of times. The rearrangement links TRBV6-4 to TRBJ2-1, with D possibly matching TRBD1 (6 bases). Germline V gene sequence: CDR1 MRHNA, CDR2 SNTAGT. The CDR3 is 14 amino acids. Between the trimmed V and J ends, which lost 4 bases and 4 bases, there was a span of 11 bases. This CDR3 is CASSVKTGYNEQFF. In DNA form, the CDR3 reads TGTGCCAGCAGTGTCAAGACAGGATACAATGAGCAGTTCTTC.

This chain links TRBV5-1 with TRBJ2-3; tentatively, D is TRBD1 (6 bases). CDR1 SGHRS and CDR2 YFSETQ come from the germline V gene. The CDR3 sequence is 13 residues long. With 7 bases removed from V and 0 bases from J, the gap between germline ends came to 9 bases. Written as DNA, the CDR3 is TGCGCCAGCGTCCAGGGGAGCACAGATACGCAGTATTTT. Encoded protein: CASVQGSTDTQYF.

The CDR3 DNA reads as TGTGCCAGCAGTTTGGACGACCCCCTCCACTTT. It is translated as CASSLDDPLHF. This sequence joins TRBV12-3 or TRBV12-4 and TRBJ1-6, with D uncertain. Trimming left V 3 bases short and J 13 bases short, with 7 bases between. This CDR3 region has 11 residues.

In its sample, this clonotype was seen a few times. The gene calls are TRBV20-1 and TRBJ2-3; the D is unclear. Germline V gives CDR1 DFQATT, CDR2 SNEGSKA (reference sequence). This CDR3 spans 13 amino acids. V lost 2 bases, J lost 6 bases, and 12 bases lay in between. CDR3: CSARTTPRDTQYF. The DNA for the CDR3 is TGCAGTGCTAGAACGACACCCCGGGATACGCAGTATTTT.

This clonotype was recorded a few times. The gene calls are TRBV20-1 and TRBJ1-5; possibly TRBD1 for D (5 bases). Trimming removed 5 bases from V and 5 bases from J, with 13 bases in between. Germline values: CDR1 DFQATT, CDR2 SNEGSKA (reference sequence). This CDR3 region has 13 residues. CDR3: CSAAGVFDQPQHF. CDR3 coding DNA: TGCAGTGCTGCGGGGGTATTCGATCAGCCCCAGCATTTT.

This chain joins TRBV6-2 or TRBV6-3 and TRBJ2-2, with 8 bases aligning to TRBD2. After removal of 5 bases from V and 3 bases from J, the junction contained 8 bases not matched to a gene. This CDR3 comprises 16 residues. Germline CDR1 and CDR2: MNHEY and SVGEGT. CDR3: CASSPRGSGDTGELFF. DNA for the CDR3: TGTGCCAGCAGTCCACGGGGTAGCGGGGACACCGGGGAGCTGTTTTTT.

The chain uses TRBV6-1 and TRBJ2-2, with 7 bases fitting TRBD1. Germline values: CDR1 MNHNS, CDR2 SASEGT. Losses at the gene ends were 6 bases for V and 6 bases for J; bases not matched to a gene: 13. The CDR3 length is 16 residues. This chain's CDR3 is CASRSTGIPLAGELFF. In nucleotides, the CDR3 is TGTGCCAGCAGATCGACAGGGATTCCCTTAGCCGGGGAGCTGTTTTTT.

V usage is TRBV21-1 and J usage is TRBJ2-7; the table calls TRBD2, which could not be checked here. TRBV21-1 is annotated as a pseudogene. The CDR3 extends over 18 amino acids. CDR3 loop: CASSKTRWSGTVSYEQYF. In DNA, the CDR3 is TGTGCCAGCAGCAAAACAAGGTGGAGCGGGACCGTCTCCTACGAGCAGTACTTC.